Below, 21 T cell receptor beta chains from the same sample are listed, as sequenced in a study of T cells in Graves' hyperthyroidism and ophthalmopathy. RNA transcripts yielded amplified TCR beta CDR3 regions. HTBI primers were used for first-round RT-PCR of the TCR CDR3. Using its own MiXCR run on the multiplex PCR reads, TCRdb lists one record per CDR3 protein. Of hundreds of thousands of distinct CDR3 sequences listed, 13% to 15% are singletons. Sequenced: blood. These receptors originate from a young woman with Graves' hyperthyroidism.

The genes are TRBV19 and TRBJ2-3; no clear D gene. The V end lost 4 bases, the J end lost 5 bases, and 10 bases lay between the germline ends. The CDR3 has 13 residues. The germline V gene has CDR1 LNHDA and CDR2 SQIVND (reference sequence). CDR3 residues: CASSNGRQDTQYF. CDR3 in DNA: TGTGCCAGTAGTAACGGCCGGCAAGATACGCAGTATTTT.

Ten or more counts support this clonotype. This CDR3 is CASSRASGSTDTQYF. DNA for the CDR3: TGTGCCAGCAGTCGCGCTAGCGGGAGCACAGATACGCAGTATTTT. The rearrangement uses TRBV12-3 or TRBV12-4 and TRBJ2-3, with 8 nucleotides matching TRBD2. After removal of 5 bases from V and 0 bases from J, the junction contained 4 bases not matched to a gene. CDR3 length equals 15 residues.

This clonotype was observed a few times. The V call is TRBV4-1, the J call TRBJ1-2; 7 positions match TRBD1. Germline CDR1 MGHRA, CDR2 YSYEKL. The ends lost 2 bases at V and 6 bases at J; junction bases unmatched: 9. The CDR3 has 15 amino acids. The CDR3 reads CASSQRQGGRDGYTF. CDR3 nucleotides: TGCGCCAGCAGCCAACGACAGGGAGGAAGGGATGGCTACACCTTC.

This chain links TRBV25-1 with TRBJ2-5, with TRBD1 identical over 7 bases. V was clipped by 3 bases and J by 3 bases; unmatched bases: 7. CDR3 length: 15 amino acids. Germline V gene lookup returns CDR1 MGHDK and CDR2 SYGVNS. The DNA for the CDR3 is TGTGCCAGCAGTGATCCCGGGACAGCTAAAGAGACCCAGTACTTC. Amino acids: CASSDPGTAKETQYF.

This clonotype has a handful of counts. This CDR3 is CASSEESRGLVDTQYF. CDR3 DNA: TGTGCCAGCAGTGAAGAGTCAAGGGGGTTGGTAGATACGCAGTATTTT. The V call is TRBV25-1, the J call TRBJ2-3, with TRBD1 as a possible D gene (6 bases). This CDR3 contains 16 residues. Trimming took off 2 bases at V and 5 bases at J, with 17 bases between the two ends. CDR1 is MGHDK and CDR2 is SYGVNS in the germline V gene.

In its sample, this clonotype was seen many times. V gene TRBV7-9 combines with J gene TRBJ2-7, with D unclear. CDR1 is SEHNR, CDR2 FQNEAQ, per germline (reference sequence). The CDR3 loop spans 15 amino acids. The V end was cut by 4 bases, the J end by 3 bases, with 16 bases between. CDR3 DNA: TGTGCCAGCAGCTCGAAGGTCAGCGCCAACTACGAGCAGTACTTC. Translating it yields CASSSKVSANYEQYF.

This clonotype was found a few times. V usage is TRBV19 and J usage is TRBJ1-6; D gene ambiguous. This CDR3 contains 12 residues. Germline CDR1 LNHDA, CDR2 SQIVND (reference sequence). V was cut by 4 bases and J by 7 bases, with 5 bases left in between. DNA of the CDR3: TGTGCCAGTAGTACCCGGAATTCACCCCTCCACTTT. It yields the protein CASSTRNSPLHF.

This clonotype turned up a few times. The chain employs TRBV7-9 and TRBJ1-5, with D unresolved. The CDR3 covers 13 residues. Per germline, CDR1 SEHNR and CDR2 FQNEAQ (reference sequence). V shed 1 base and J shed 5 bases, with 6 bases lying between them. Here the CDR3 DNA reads TGTGCCAGCAGCTTAGGGGCAGATCAGCCCCAGCATTTT. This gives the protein CASSLGADQPQHF.

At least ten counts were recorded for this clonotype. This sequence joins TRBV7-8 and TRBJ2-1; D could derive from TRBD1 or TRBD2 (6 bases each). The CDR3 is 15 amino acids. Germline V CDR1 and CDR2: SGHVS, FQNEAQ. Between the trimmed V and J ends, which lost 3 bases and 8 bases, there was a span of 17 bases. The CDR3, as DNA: TGTGCCAGCAGCTTCTGGGGGGCCGAGGGAGATGAGCAGTTCTTC. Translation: CASSFWGAEGDEQFF. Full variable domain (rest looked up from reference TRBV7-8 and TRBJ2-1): GAGVSQSPRYKVAKRGQDVALRCDPISGHVSLFWYQQALGQGPEFLTYFQNEAQLDKSGLPSDRFFAERPEGSVSTLKIQRTQQEDSAVYLCASSFWGAEGDEQFFGPGTRLTVL.

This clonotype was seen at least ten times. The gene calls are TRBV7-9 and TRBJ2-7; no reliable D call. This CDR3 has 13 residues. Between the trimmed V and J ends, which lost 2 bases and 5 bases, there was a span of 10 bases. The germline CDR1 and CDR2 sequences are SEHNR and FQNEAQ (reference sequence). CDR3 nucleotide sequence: TGTGCCAGCAGCTTAAGCCTCTCGAACGAGCAGTACTTC. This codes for CASSLSLSNEQYF.

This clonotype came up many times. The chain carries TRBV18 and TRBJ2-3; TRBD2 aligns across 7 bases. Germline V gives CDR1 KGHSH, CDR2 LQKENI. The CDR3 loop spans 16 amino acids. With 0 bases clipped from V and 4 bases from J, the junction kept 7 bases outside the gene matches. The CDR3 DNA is TGTGCCAGCTCACCACCTGGGGGAGGGCCCCCAGATACGCAGTATTTT. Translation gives CASSPPGGGPPDTQYF.

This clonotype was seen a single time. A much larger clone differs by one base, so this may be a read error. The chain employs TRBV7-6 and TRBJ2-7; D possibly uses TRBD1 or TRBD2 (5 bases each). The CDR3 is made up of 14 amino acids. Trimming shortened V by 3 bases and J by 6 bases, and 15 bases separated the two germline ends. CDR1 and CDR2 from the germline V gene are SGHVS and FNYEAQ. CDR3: CASSFSGTPFEQYF. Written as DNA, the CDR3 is TGTGCCAGCAGCTTTTCCGGGACGCCTTTCGAGCAGTACTTC.

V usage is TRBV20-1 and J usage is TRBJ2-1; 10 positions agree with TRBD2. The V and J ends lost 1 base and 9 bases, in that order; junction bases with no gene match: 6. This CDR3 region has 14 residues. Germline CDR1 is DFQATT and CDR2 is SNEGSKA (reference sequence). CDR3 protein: CSARAPSGSLEQFF. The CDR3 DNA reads TGCAGTGCTAGAGCGCCTAGCGGGAGTCTTGAGCAGTTCTTC.

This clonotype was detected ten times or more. The CDR3 here is CAITSGPTTNEKLFF. As DNA, the CDR3 is TGCGCCATCACAAGTGGGCCAACAACTAATGAAAAACTGTTTTTT. This chain links TRBV10-1 with TRBJ1-4; D remains ambiguous. The CDR3 contains 15 residues. V was pared by 10 bases and J by 0 bases, with 15 bases between. In germline, CDR1 is WNHNN, CDR2 SYGVQD (reference sequence).

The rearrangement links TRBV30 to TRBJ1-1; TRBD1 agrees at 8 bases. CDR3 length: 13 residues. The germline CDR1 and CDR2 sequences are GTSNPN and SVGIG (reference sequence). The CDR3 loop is CAWQPTGGTEAFF. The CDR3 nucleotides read TGTGCATGGCAGCCCACAGGGGGCACTGAAGCTTTCTTT.

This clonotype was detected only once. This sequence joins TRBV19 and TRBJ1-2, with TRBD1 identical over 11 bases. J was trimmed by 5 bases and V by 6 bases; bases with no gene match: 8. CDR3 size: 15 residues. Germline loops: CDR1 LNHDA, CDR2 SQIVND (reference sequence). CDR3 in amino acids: CASRRTGGREYGYTF. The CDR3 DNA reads TGTGCCAGTAGGAGGACAGGGGGCAGAGAATATGGCTACACCTTC.

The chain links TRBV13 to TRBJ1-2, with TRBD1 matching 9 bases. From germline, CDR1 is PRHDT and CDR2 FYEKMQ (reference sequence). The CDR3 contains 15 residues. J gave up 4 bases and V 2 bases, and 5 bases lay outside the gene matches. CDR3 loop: CASSLRQGGLYGYTF. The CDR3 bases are TGTGCCAGCAGCTTACGACAGGGGGGCCTCTATGGCTACACCTTC.

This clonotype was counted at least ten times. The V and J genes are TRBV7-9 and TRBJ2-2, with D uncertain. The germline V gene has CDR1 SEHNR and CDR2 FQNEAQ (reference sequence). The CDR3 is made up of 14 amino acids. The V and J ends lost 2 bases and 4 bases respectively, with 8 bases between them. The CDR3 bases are TGTGCCAGCAGCTTACCCTGGACCACCGGGGAGCTGTTTTTT. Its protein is CASSLPWTTGELFF.

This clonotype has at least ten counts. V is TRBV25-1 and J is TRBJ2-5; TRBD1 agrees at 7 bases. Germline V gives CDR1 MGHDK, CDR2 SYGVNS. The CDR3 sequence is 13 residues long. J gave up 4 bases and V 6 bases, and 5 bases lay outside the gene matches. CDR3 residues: CASRGTVVETQYF. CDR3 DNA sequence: TGTGCCAGCAGAGGGACAGTTGTAGAGACCCAGTACTTC. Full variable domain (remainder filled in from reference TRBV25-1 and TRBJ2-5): EADIYQTPRYLVIGTGKKITLECSQTMGHDKMYWYQQDPGMELHLIHYSYGVNSTEKGDLSSESTVSRIRTEHFPLTLESARPSHTSQYLCASRGTVVETQYFGPGTRLLVL.

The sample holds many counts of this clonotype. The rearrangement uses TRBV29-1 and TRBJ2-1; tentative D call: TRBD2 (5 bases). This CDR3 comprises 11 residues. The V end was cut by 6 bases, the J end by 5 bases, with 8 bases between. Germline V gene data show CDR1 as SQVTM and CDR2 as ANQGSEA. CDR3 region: CSVGKDNEQFF. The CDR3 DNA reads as TGCAGCGTCGGGAAAGACAATGAGCAGTTCTTC.

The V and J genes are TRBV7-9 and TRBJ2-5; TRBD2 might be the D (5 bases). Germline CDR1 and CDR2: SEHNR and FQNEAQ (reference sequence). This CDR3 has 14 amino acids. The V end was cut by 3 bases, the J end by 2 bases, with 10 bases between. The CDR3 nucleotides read TGTGCCAGCAGCTTCGCCGGGGTTCAAGAGACCCAGTACTTC. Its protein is CASSFAGVQETQYF. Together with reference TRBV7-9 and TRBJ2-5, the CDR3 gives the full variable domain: DTGVSQNPRHKITKRGQNVTFRCDPISEHNRLYWYRQTLGQGPEFLTYFQNEAQLEKSRLLSDRFSAERPKGSFSTLEIQRTEQGDSAMYLCASSFAGVQETQYFGPGTRLLVL.